This TCR beta chain was documented in a study of vaccination effects on CD4 cells after COVID-19. The culture ran for around ten days before CD4+ T cells were isolated. The authors exchanged half the medium for IL-2 medium on days 3 and 7. This CDR3 spans 16 amino acids. From germline, CDR1 is SGHAT and CDR2 FQNNGV. V lost 4 bases, J lost 6 bases, and 11 bases stayed unmatched. As concerns this clone: The target antigen is unknown.

Some clones are missing from TCRdb's copy, which holds only in-frame ones; the method was immunoSEQ multiplex PCR. Of 37,000 or so clones in the sample, 65% to 80% were seen once. This receptor was taken from a human donor who received a COVID-19 vaccine. The material was CD4+ T cells from PBMCs cultured without peptide, obtained before COVID-19 vaccination. The chain is built from TRBV11-2 and TRBJ2-2; 7 bases are shared with TRBD1. DNA for the CDR3: TGTGCCAGCAGCTCAATACCGGGACAGCAACCCGGGGAGCTGTTTTTT. Residues: CASSSIPGQQPGELFF.